The 5 T cell receptor beta chains presented below share a single source sample, sequenced in a study of cytomegalovirus exposure and HLA in healthy donors. Using immunoSEQ multiplex PCR, the repertoire was profiled, and TCRdb retains in-frame clones only, with some absent. The sample lists under 200,000 clones; roughly nine tenths were seen once. Specimen: PBMCs. These receptors were obtained from a woman aged 25 to 39 in good health and CMV-seronegative.

V is TRBV2 and J is TRBJ2-1; no firm D call. The CDR3 runs to 13 residues. Germline lookup yields CDR1 SNHLY and CDR2 FYNNEI. V lost 7 bases and J 3 bases, leaving 10 bases between the germline ends. CDR3 amino acids: CASTPPGYNEQFF. Here the CDR3 DNA reads TGTGCCAGCACACCGCCCGGCTACAATGAGCAGTTCTTC.

The V gene is TRBV11-2, the J gene TRBJ2-7; 12 bases line up with TRBD2. The CDR3 extends over 16 amino acids. J lost 6 bases, V lost 2 bases, and 8 bases had no gene match. CDR1 SGHAT and CDR2 FQNNGV come from the germline V gene. DNA for the CDR3: TGTGCCAGCAGCTTAATCCCTAGCGGGAGGGTAAGCGAGCAGTACTTC. This codes for CASSLIPSGRVSEQYF. The whole variable domain, remainder taken from reference TRBV11-2 and TRBJ2-7, is EAGVAQSPRYKIIEKRQSVAFWCNPISGHATLYWYQQILGQGPKLLIQFQNNGVVDDSQLPKDRFSAERLKGVDSTLKIQPAKLEDSAVYLCASSLIPSGRVSEQYFGPGTRLTVT.

The chain uses TRBV9 and TRBJ2-1; perhaps TRBD2 as D (6 bases). CDR1 is SGDLS, CDR2 YYNGEE, per germline. The V gene lost 0 bases and the J gene lost 1 base, with 11 bases spanning the gap. The CDR3 has 16 amino acids. The CDR3 region has the DNA TGTGCCAGCAGCGTAGGGGACCGGGGGTCCTACAATGAGCAGTTCTTC. Translating it yields CASSVGDRGSYNEQFF. Supplemented by reference TRBV9 and TRBJ2-1, the full variable domain reads DSGVTQTPKHLITATGQRVTLRCSPRSGDLSVYWYQQSLDQGLQFLIQYYNGEERAKGNILERFSAQQFPDLHSELNLSSLELGDSALYFCASSVGDRGSYNEQFFGPGTRLTVL.

This chain joins TRBV27 and TRBJ2-3, with 7 bases aligning to TRBD1. This CDR3 region has 15 residues. Losses at the gene ends were 3 bases for V and 0 bases for J; bases not matched to a gene: 3. CDR1 is MNHEY and CDR2 is SMNVEV in the germline V gene (reference sequence). The CDR3 is CASSFEGASTDTQYF. In DNA form, the CDR3 reads TGTGCCAGCAGTTTCGAGGGGGCAAGCACAGATACGCAGTATTTT.

The chain uses TRBV2 and TRBJ2-3; tentatively, D is TRBD1 or TRBD2 (5 bases each). CDR3 length equals 15 residues. Germline CDR1 and CDR2: SNHLY and FYNNEI. V shed 5 bases and J shed 2 bases, with 14 bases lying between them. For the CDR3, the DNA is TGTGCCAGCAGTTCCCCGGGACCGCCCACAGATACGCAGTATTTT. This codes for CASSSPGPPTDTQYF.